One sample yielded the 3 T cell receptor beta chains listed below, sequenced in a study of blood T cell repertoires in COVID-19 (dated by TCRdb to 2018 to 2021). The library was produced with the immunoSEQ multiplex PCR assay. Sourced from immuneACCESS, this table was stored by TCRdb with only in-frame sequences that have V and J called. A share of the clones is absent; for the studies checked, an unresolved V gene accounts for under half, and the remainder has no known explanation. This sample holds 200,000 to 250,000 clones; about 80% were observed only once. Approximately 16% of the sample is held by the ten biggest clonotypes. Sequenced material: PBMCs or T cells enriched from blood (not recorded which). The receptors come from a man aged 35-49 years who had recovered from COVID-19.

The CDR3 reads CASSEQGLANEKLFF. For the CDR3, the DNA is TGTGCCAGCAGCGAACAGGGGCTGGCTAATGAAAAACTGTTTTTT. The rearrangement uses TRBV2 and TRBJ1-4, with TRBD1 matching 7 bases. The V gene's germline CDR1 is SNHLY and CDR2 FYNNEI. The V and J ends lost 6 bases and 3 bases, in that order; junction bases with no gene match: 7. This CDR3 contains 15 residues.

The chain carries TRBV5-1 and TRBJ1-2; 7 bases fit TRBD1. The V gene's germline CDR1 is SGHRS and CDR2 YFSETQ. The CDR3 spans 15 residues. The V and J ends lost 4 bases and 8 bases, in that order; junction bases with no gene match: 14. CDR3: CASSNGQEGLYGYTF. In nucleotides, the CDR3 is TGCGCCAGCAGCAATGGACAGGAGGGGTTATACGGCTACACCTTC.

The chain uses TRBV6-2 or TRBV6-3 and TRBJ1-5; 8 positions agree with TRBD1. The CDR3 covers 18 residues. From germline, CDR1 is MNHEY and CDR2 SVGEGT. With V trimmed by 6 bases and J by 0 bases, 13 bases remained unmatched. For the CDR3, the DNA is TGTGCCAGCAGCCGACTGGACAGGGCCCCGTATAGCAATCAGCCCCAGCATTTT. It encodes CASSRLDRAPYSNQPQHF.